The T cell receptor (beta chain) described here comes from a study of post-analysis software for immune sequencing data. Study-wide results and caveats: Compared with controls, patients had more of roughly five TRBV segments, including TRBV5-6, TRBV5-1 and TRBV20-1.

This CDR3 has 18 amino acids. Looked up from germline, CDR1 is MNHNY and CDR2 is SVGAGI (reference sequence). The J segment lost 0 bases and the V segment lost 2 bases, leaving 4 bases of the junction unmatched. Researchers reported that TCR beta cDNA libraries carried unique molecular identifiers. One entry per CDR3 protein, called by TCRdb with MiXCR from the PCR reads. The sample records more than 450,000 distinct CDR3 sequences, around 34% being singletons. As regards this clonotype: Antigen unknown.

The sample was blood. The chain links TRBV6-6 to TRBJ2-1; 13 bases fit TRBD2. This sequence was found in a girl aged 2-17 years with multiple sclerosis. The CDR3 spells CASSYGLAGVHSYNEQFF. The CDR3 nucleotides are TGTGCCAGCAGTTACGGACTAGCGGGGGTCCACTCCTACAATGAGCAGTTCTTC.